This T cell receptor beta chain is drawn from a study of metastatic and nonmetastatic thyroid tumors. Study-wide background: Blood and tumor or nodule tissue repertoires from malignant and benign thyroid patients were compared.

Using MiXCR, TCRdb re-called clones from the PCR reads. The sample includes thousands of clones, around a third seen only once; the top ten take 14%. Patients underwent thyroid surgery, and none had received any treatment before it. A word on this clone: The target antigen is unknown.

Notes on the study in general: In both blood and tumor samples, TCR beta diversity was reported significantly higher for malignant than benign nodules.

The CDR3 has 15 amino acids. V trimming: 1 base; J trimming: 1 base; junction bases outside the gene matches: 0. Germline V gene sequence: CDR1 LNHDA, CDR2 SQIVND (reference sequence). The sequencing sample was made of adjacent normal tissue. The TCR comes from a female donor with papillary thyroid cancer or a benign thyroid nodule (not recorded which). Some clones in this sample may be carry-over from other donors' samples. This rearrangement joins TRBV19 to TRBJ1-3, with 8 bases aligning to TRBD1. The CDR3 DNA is TGTGCCAGTAGTATAGGGACAGGGTCTGGAAACACCATATATTTT. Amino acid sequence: CASSIGTGSGNTIYF.